Each of the 31 T cell receptor beta chains below was sequenced from the same sample in a study of response to subunit inactivated influenza vaccine. TCRdb used MiXCR to reprocess the RT-PCR reads, holding one entry per CDR3 protein. The sample contains roughly 710,000 distinct CDR3 sequences, approximately 15% of which appear only once. The specimen was PBMCs from blood, collected around two weeks before vaccination. Source of these receptors: a man over 45 who received an inactivated influenza vaccine.

The J gene is TRBJ2-1, the V gene TRBV7-8; 10 bases map to TRBD2. The CDR3 has 17 amino acids. V shed 1 base and J 3 bases; nucleotides not matched to a gene: 6. Germline V lookup: CDR1 SGHVS, CDR2 FQNEAQ. The CDR3 DNA sequence: TGTGCCAGCAGCTTAGGGGCGGTAGCGGGGGGCTACAATGAGCAGTTCTTC. This gives the protein CASSLGAVAGGYNEQFF.

This rearrangement joins TRBV20-1 to TRBJ1-2, with TRBD1 matching over 10 bases. The CDR3 is 15 residues long. V trimming: 5 bases; J trimming: 6 bases; junction bases outside the gene matches: 12. CDR1 and CDR2 from the germline V gene are DFQATT and SNEGSKA (reference sequence). The CDR3 coding sequence is TGCAGTGCTGATACCGGGACAGGGGAGCCCCATGGCTACACCTTC. Amino acid sequence: CSADTGTGEPHGYTF.

V usage is TRBV15 and J usage is TRBJ2-1; no definite D call. The CDR3 contains 15 residues. Trimming pared 0 bases from V and 1 base from J, leaving 7 bases between. Germline CDR1 and CDR2: LNHNV and YYDKDF (reference sequence). The CDR3 DNA reads as TGTGCCACCAGCAGAGATGCAGAATCCTACAATGAGCAGTTCTTC. Amino acid sequence: CATSRDAESYNEQFF.

The chain combines TRBV2 with TRBJ2-7; the D call may be TRBD1 or TRBD2 (5 bases each). The CDR3 loop spans 14 amino acids. V was clipped by 6 bases and J by 3 bases, with 15 bases between them. Germline V gene sequence: CDR1 SNHLY, CDR2 FYNNEI. The CDR3 is CASRGDPYDYEQYF. The CDR3 coding sequence is TGTGCCAGCAGAGGGGACCCCTATGACTACGAGCAGTACTTC.

This rearrangement joins TRBV19 to TRBJ2-2, with TRBD1 matching over 8 bases. CDR3 size: 14 residues. V dropped 5 bases and J dropped 4; count of bases not matched to a gene: 3. Germline V lookup: CDR1 LNHDA, CDR2 SQIVND (reference sequence). The CDR3 loop is CASSGQGVTGELFF. DNA for the CDR3: TGTGCCAGTAGTGGACAGGGCGTCACCGGGGAGCTGTTTTTT.

This clonotype came up a few times. This rearrangement joins TRBV6-2 or TRBV6-3 to TRBJ2-1; 16 nucleotides match TRBD2. This CDR3 is 18 amino acids long. V was clipped by 6 bases and J by 7 bases; unmatched bases: 12. CDR1 MNHEY and CDR2 SVGEGT come from the germline V gene. The CDR3 loop is CASSRPGTSGGAENEQFF. CDR3 bases: TGTGCCAGCAGCCGTCCCGGGACTAGCGGGGGGGCGGAGAATGAGCAGTTCTTC.

This clonotype was recorded at least ten times. This chain uses TRBV4-2 with TRBJ2-1; D is uncertain. Germline-derived CDR1 and CDR2 are LGHNA and YNFKEQ. The CDR3 spans 12 residues. V was pared by 2 bases and J by 8 bases, with 7 bases between. The CDR3 DNA reads as TGTGCCAGCAGCCAAACCTTCGATGAGCAGTTCTTC. Its protein product is CASSQTFDEQFF.

V gene TRBV18 combines with J gene TRBJ2-3; 8 bases map to TRBD2. Germline V gene data show CDR1 as KGHSH and CDR2 as LQKENI. The CDR3 is 14 residues long. Losses at the gene ends were 1 base for V and 4 bases for J; bases not matched to a gene: 1. The CDR3 DNA follows: TGTGCCAGCTCACCACTAGCGGGATCAGATACGCAGTATTTT. Translating it yields CASSPLAGSDTQYF.

This chain links TRBV28 with TRBJ1-6; D unresolved. The V end was cut by 10 bases, the J end by 9 bases, with 13 bases between. Germline values: CDR1 MDHEN, CDR2 SYDVKM. This CDR3 region has 12 residues. This chain's CDR3 is CATEIEGSPLHF. The CDR3, as DNA: TGTGCCACCGAGATAGAAGGTTCACCCCTCCACTTT.

This clonotype turned up a few times. V gene TRBV2 combines with J gene TRBJ2-2, with a possible D match to TRBD2 (5 bases). The ends were cut back, 7 bases at V and 3 bases at J, with 15 bases in the middle. The CDR3 sequence is 15 residues long. Germline V gene sequence: CDR1 SNHLY, CDR2 FYNNEI. CDR3 protein: CASNGADQDTGELFF. The DNA for the CDR3 is TGTGCCAGCAATGGAGCGGACCAGGACACCGGGGAGCTGTTTTTT.

The chain combines TRBV6-2 or TRBV6-3 with TRBJ2-4; 16 nucleotides line up with TRBD2. Germline CDR1 is MNHEY and CDR2 is SVGEGT. The ends lost 2 bases at V and 0 bases at J; junction bases unmatched: 13. There are 22 residues in the CDR3. In DNA, the CDR3 is TGTGCCAGCAGTTACCCGAAGGGACTAGCGGGAGGGCCCTACATAGCCAAAAACATTCAGTACTTC. It is translated as CASSYPKGLAGGPYIAKNIQYF.

This clonotype showed up just a few times. The chain recombines TRBV20-1 with TRBJ2-7, with 8 nucleotides matching TRBD1. CDR3 length: 14 residues. Germline loops: CDR1 DFQATT, CDR2 SNEGSKA (reference sequence). After removal of 0 bases from V and 6 bases from J, the junction contained 7 bases not matched to a gene. CDR3 protein: CSARDPWGQAEQYF. The CDR3 region has the DNA TGCAGTGCTAGAGACCCATGGGGACAGGCCGAGCAGTACTTC.

In this sample, this clonotype turned up a few times. The rearrangement joins TRBV6-2 or TRBV6-3 to TRBJ2-1, with a tentative D call TRBD2 (5 bases). The CDR3 totals 13 residues. The germline gives CDR1 MNHEY, CDR2 SVGEGT. V gave up 6 bases and J gave up 10 bases, with 16 bases separating them. The DNA of the CDR3 is TGTGCCAGCAGCTCGGGAAGTGTTCCCGAGCAGTTCTTC. Its protein product is CASSSGSVPEQFF.

The chain links TRBV5-6 to TRBJ1-2, with D uncertain. The V and J ends lost 0 bases and 3 bases respectively, with 9 bases between them. Looked up from germline, CDR1 is SGHDT and CDR2 is YYEEEE. This CDR3 spans 14 amino acids. The CDR3 region is CASSLDGRDYGYTF. CDR3 nucleotide sequence: TGTGCCAGCAGCTTGGACGGCAGAGACTATGGCTACACCTTC.

In this sample, this clonotype turned up a few times. In DNA form, the CDR3 reads TGCAGCGTTGGGGGGGGTTCAGAGACCCAGTACTTC. Translated, it gives CSVGGGSETQYF. The chain uses TRBV29-1 and TRBJ2-5; 7 bases line up with TRBD2. Germline loops: CDR1 SQVTM, CDR2 ANQGSEA. The CDR3 spans 12 residues. The J segment lost 4 bases and the V segment lost 4 bases, leaving 3 bases of the junction unmatched. Variable domain in full (rest from reference TRBV29-1 and TRBJ2-5): SAVISQKPSRDICQRGTSLTIQCQVDSQVTMMFWYRQQPGQSLTLIATANQGSEATYESGFVIDKFPISRPNLTFSTLTVSNMSPEDSSIYLCSVGGGSETQYFGPGTRLLVL.

V and J are TRBV18 and TRBJ2-7; tentatively, D is TRBD1 (5 bases). CDR1 and CDR2 from the germline V gene are KGHSH and LQKENI. V lost 3 bases to trimming and J lost 3 bases, with 9 bases between them. The length of the CDR3 is 13 residues. The CDR3: CASSPVGDYEQYF. The CDR3 region has the DNA TGTGCCAGCTCACCGGTAGGGGACTACGAGCAGTACTTC.

This chain links TRBV11-2 with TRBJ2-7, with D unclear. This CDR3 is built from 13 residues. CDR1 is SGHAT, CDR2 FQNNGV, per germline. Trimming left V 1 base short and J 13 bases short, with 17 bases between. The CDR3 region is CASSLGRGVERYF. CDR3 sequence (DNA): TGTGCCAGCAGCTTAGGGCGCGGAGTCGAACGTTACTTC.

This clonotype was detected only a few times. The chain couples TRBV24-1 to TRBJ2-1; possibly TRBD2 for D (6 bases). Germline-derived CDR1 and CDR2 are KGHDR and SFDVKD. This CDR3 contains 17 residues. V lost 1 base and J lost 7, with 19 bases in between. CDR3 nucleotides: TGTGCCACCAGTGATTTAGGTTTCGGGGGAAGAGGTAATGAGCAGTTCTTC. Its translation is CATSDLGFGGRGNEQFF.

The table lists this clonotype with a few counts. The chain carries TRBV11-2 and TRBJ2-1; D not resolved. V was cut by 7 bases and J by 1 base, with 14 bases left in between. Germline loops: CDR1 SGHAT, CDR2 FQNNGV. CDR3 length equals 15 residues. CDR3 DNA: TGTGCCAGCACCCTAGGCAGGCTTTCCTACAATGAGCAGTTCTTC. It specifies CASTLGRLSYNEQFF.

As DNA, the CDR3 is TGTGCCAGCAGTTACTCAGGTCGGACAGGGGACCATCAGCCCCAGCATTTT. Translating it yields CASSYSGRTGDHQPQHF. The chain joins TRBV6-5 to TRBJ1-5; TRBD1 agrees at 9 bases. The CDR3 totals 17 residues. The J segment lost 5 bases and the V segment lost 0 bases, leaving 8 bases of the junction unmatched. Germline CDR1 is MNHEY and CDR2 is SVGAGI.

This clonotype was observed at least ten times. The chain couples TRBV10-3 to TRBJ1-5, with D perhaps matching TRBD1 (6 bases). The CDR3 covers 14 residues. The germline V and J ends were trimmed by 2 bases and 4 bases, with 9 bases remaining between them. The V gene's germline CDR1 is ENHRY and CDR2 SYGVKD. This CDR3 reads CAISEGQRNQPQHF. CDR3 coding DNA: TGTGCCATCAGTGAGGGACAGAGGAATCAGCCCCAGCATTTT.

This clonotype was seen at least ten times. This rearrangement joins TRBV14 to TRBJ2-7; possibly TRBD1 for D (5 bases). The germline V gene has CDR1 SGHDN and CDR2 FVKESK. The V end lost 1 base, the J end lost 3 bases, and 7 bases lay between the germline ends. The CDR3 contains 13 residues. The CDR3, as DNA: TGTGCCAGCAGCCAAGGAAGGGGCTACGAGCAGTACTTC. Translation gives CASSQGRGYEQYF.

This clonotype showed up many times. This rearrangement joins TRBV12-3 or TRBV12-4 to TRBJ1-5; a weak D match, TRBD1 (6 bases). CDR3 size: 12 residues. V was cut by 6 bases and J by 7 bases, with 10 bases left in between. CDR3 coding DNA: TGTGCCAGCAGGGGGGGCCGCCAGCCCCAGCATTTT. As protein: CASRGGRQPQHF.

This clonotype was found many times. The rearrangement uses TRBV27 and TRBJ1-6, with TRBD1 matching over 7 bases. Trimming at V came to 6 bases and at J to 5 bases, leaving 10 bases not matched to a gene. CDR3 size: 16 residues. Germline CDR1 MNHEY, CDR2 SMNVEV (reference sequence). CDR3 protein: CASRIQGFSHNSPLHF. In nucleotides, the CDR3 is TGTGCCAGCAGGATACAGGGGTTTTCGCATAATTCACCCCTCCACTTT.

V and J are TRBV29-1 and TRBJ2-7; tentatively, D is TRBD2 (6 bases). The CDR3 runs 14 residues. The germline V and J ends were trimmed by 6 bases and 6 bases, with 21 bases remaining between them. Germline V lookup: CDR1 SQVTM, CDR2 ANQGSEA. This chain's CDR3 is CSVVDGRGAFEQYF. DNA for the CDR3: TGCAGCGTGGTGGACGGGAGAGGTGCCTTCGAGCAGTACTTC.

The V and J genes are TRBV12-3 or TRBV12-4 and TRBJ2-1, with D perhaps TRBD2 (5 bases). The CDR3 has 14 amino acids. V lost 9 bases to trimming and J lost 7 bases, with 19 bases between them. CDR3 coding DNA: TGTGCCAGTCGGAAGGGAGAGCGCGGGAATGAGCAGTTCTTC. Translated, it gives CASRKGERGNEQFF.

Ten or more counts support this clonotype. This chain joins TRBV4-2 and TRBJ2-5; maybe TRBD1 (6 bases). V lost 0 bases, J lost 5 bases, and 13 bases lay in between. CDR1 is LGHNA, CDR2 YNFKEQ, per germline. The CDR3 consists of 15 residues. CDR3 protein: CASSQEGAPGETQYF. CDR3 nucleotide sequence: TGTGCCAGCAGCCAAGAGGGGGCCCCCGGGGAGACCCAGTACTTC.

This clonotype came up a few times. The rearrangement links TRBV7-6 to TRBJ2-2; 8 bases align to TRBD1. This CDR3 has 16 amino acids. CDR1 and CDR2 from the germline V gene are SGHVS and FNYEAQ. V shed 2 bases, J shed 6 bases, and the junction held 8 bases outside the gene matches. Here the CDR3 reads CASSLRTGRTAGELFF. The CDR3 coding sequence is TGTGCCAGCAGCTTAAGGACAGGGAGAACGGCCGGGGAGCTGTTTTTT.

In its sample, this clonotype is medium-sized. This chain joins TRBV18 and TRBJ1-3; D possibly corresponds to TRBD1 (6 bases). Germline loops: CDR1 KGHSH, CDR2 LQKENI. V shed 3 bases and J shed 0 bases, with 9 bases lying between them. The CDR3 totals 15 residues. CDR3 sequence: CASSPTGLSGNTIYF. In DNA form, the CDR3 reads TGTGCCAGCTCACCGACAGGCCTCTCTGGAAACACCATATATTTT.

The chain joins TRBV19 to TRBJ2-6, with unresolved D. The ends were cut back, 3 bases at V and 11 bases at J, with 8 bases in the middle. Germline V gives CDR1 LNHDA, CDR2 SQIVND (reference sequence). The CDR3 is made up of 12 amino acids. The CDR3 sequence is CASSIIGDVLTF. CDR3 in DNA: TGTGCCAGTAGTATTATAGGAGACGTCCTGACTTTC.

Only a few counts were recorded for this clonotype. The chain joins TRBV20-1 to TRBJ2-1; unclear D gene. With 0 bases removed from V and 4 bases from J, the gap between germline ends came to 16 bases. Per germline, CDR1 DFQATT and CDR2 SNEGSKA (reference sequence). The CDR3 sequence is 16 residues long. This CDR3 reads CSARDGVRQYYNEQFF. In DNA form, the CDR3 reads TGCAGTGCTAGAGATGGAGTCCGCCAGTATTACAATGAGCAGTTCTTC.